Listed below are T cell receptor beta chains from one sample, sequenced in a study of T cell responses to AZD1222 COVID-19 vaccine. Method: immunoSEQ multiplex PCR; TCRdb's copy keeps in-frame clones and lacks some. Of more than 150,000 clones listed, approximately 90% are singletons. Sequenced material: peripheral blood, taken on day 0 of AZD1222 vaccination. These receptors were collected from an adult in good health. Each CDR3 is given with its conserved first and last residue. A D gene is named only where the DNA matches it firmly. Size is omitted from some rows. Given values are once, few, many or a class for expanded clones.

clone size: .; D gene: TRBD2; J gene: TRBJ2-1; CDR3 length: 15; V gene: TRBV7-2; CDR3 protein: CASSLSTSGVDEQFF; CDR3 DNA: TGTGCCAGCAGCTTATCGACTAGCGGGGTCGATGAGCAGTTCTTC
clone size: .; D gene: TRBD1; J gene: TRBJ1-1; CDR3 length: 12; V gene: TRBV7-2; CDR3 protein: CASSPLRGEAFF; CDR3 DNA: TGTGCCAGCAGCCCCCTCAGGGGGGAAGCTTTCTTT
clone size: few; D gene: .; J gene: TRBJ2-7; CDR3 length: 15; V gene: TRBV10-3; CDR3 protein: CAISESTRNAYEQYF; CDR3 DNA: TGTGCCATCAGTGAGTCGACGAGGAACGCCTACGAGCAGTACTTC
clone size: .; D gene: .; J gene: TRBJ1-2; CDR3 length: 12; V gene: TRBV29-1; CDR3 protein: CSVGYGDIGYTF; CDR3 DNA: TGCAGCGTTGGGTATGGGGACATTGGCTACACCTTC
clone size: .; D gene: .; J gene: TRBJ1-3; CDR3 length: 14; V gene: TRBV11-2; CDR3 protein: CASSWGTSGNTIYF; CDR3 DNA: TGTGCCAGCAGCTGGGGTACATCTGGAAACACCATATATTTT
clone size: .; D gene: .; J gene: TRBJ1-2; CDR3 length: 15; V gene: TRBV5-1; CDR3 protein: CASSLAVGSQNGYTF; CDR3 DNA: TGCGCCAGCAGCTTGGCCGTGGGTAGTCAGAATGGCTACACCTTC
clone size: .; D gene: TRBD1; J gene: TRBJ1-2; CDR3 length: 12; V gene: TRBV12-3/TRBV12-4; CDR3 protein: CASSLGTGGYTF; CDR3 DNA: TGTGCCAGCAGTTTAGGGACAGGGGGCTACACCTTC
clone size: .; D gene: .; J gene: TRBJ1-1; CDR3 length: 14; V gene: TRBV28; CDR3 protein: CASSLVVTNTEAFF; CDR3 DNA: TGTGCCAGCAGCCTGGTAGTTACGAACACTGAAGCTTTCTTT
clone size: .; D gene: TRBD1; J gene: TRBJ2-3; CDR3 length: 16; V gene: TRBV10-1; CDR3 protein: CASSVTGTGLGDTQYF; CDR3 DNA: TGCGCCAGCAGTGTGACCGGGACAGGGCTGGGAGATACGCAGTATTTT
clone size: .; D gene: .; J gene: TRBJ1-1; CDR3 length: 13; V gene: TRBV5-4; CDR3 protein: CASSYDMNTEAFF; CDR3 DNA: TGTGCCAGCAGCTACGACATGAACACTGAAGCTTTCTTT
clone size: .; D gene: .; J gene: TRBJ2-7; CDR3 length: 15; V gene: TRBV9; CDR3 protein: CASSVGTETYYEQYF; CDR3 DNA: TGTGCCAGCAGCGTAGGGACCGAAACTTATTACGAGCAGTACTTC
clone size: .; D gene: TRBD1; J gene: TRBJ2-7; CDR3 length: 16; V gene: TRBV7-9; CDR3 protein: CASSLSLDRGHYEQYF; CDR3 DNA: TGTGCCAGCAGCTTATCTCTTGACAGGGGGCACTACGAGCAGTACTTC
clone size: .; D gene: TRBD2; J gene: TRBJ2-7; CDR3 length: 15; V gene: TRBV6-1; CDR3 protein: CASSEEAGSPYEQYF; CDR3 DNA: TGTGCCAGCAGTGAAGAAGCGGGAAGCCCCTACGAGCAGTACTTC
clone size: few; D gene: .; J gene: TRBJ1-2; CDR3 length: 13; V gene: TRBV7-3; CDR3 protein: CASSPQGGDGYTF; CDR3 DNA: TGTGCCAGCAGCCCGCAGGGCGGCGATGGCTACACCTTC
clone size: .; D gene: .; J gene: TRBJ1-1; CDR3 length: 16; V gene: TRBV9; CDR3 protein: CASSVAPGGVDTEAFF; CDR3 DNA: TGTGCCAGCAGCGTAGCCCCGGGGGGGGTGGACACTGAAGCTTTCTTT
clone size: .; D gene: TRBD1; J gene: TRBJ1-5; CDR3 length: 17; V gene: TRBV9; CDR3 protein: CASSVVVIGQGNQPQHF; CDR3 DNA: TGTGCCAGCAGCGTAGTGGTTATAGGACAGGGCAATCAGCCCCAGCATTTT
clone size: once; D gene: .; J gene: TRBJ1-4; CDR3 length: 14; V gene: TRBV27; CDR3 protein: CASSPLTPGEKLFF; CDR3 DNA: TGTGCCAGCAGCCCGCTGACACCGGGGGAAAAACTGTTTTTT
clone size: .; D gene: .; J gene: TRBJ1-5; CDR3 length: 13; V gene: TRBV28; CDR3 protein: CASSGGIRQPQHF; CDR3 DNA: TGTGCCAGTTCGGGAGGGATCCGTCAGCCCCAGCATTTT
clone size: .; D gene: .; J gene: TRBJ1-6; CDR3 length: 15; V gene: TRBV5-1; CDR3 protein: CASKLGSRDGSPLHF; CDR3 DNA: TGCGCCAGCAAGCTTGGCTCCAGGGACGGTTCACCCCTCCACTTT
clone size: .; D gene: .; J gene: TRBJ1-2; CDR3 length: 14; V gene: TRBV18; CDR3 protein: CASSPLKQGNGYTF; CDR3 DNA: TGTGCCAGCTCACCCCTAAAACAGGGAAATGGCTACACCTTC
clone size: .; D gene: TRBD1; J gene: TRBJ2-7; CDR3 length: 13; V gene: TRBV6-5; CDR3 protein: CASSLTGGHEQYF; CDR3 DNA: TGTGCCAGCAGCTTGACAGGGGGCCACGAGCAGTACTTC
clone size: .; D gene: .; J gene: TRBJ1-3; CDR3 length: 13; V gene: TRBV2; CDR3 protein: CASTREGPISIYF; CDR3 DNA: TGTGCCAGCACCCGTGAGGGTCCGATCTCCATATATTTT
clone size: .; D gene: .; J gene: TRBJ1-3; CDR3 length: 16; V gene: TRBV7-2; CDR3 protein: CASSLGADSSGNTIYF; CDR3 DNA: TGTGCCAGCAGCTTAGGGGCAGACTCTTCTGGAAACACCATATATTTT
clone size: .; D gene: TRBD1; J gene: TRBJ1-5; CDR3 length: 15; V gene: TRBV6-5; CDR3 protein: CASRDTGQGGQPQHF; CDR3 DNA: TGTGCCAGCAGGGACACGGGGCAGGGGGGTCAGCCCCAGCATTTT
clone size: .; D gene: .; J gene: TRBJ2-7; CDR3 length: 16; V gene: TRBV7-2; CDR3 protein: CASSLGLDREIYEQYF; CDR3 DNA: TGTGCCAGCAGCTTAGGTCTCGATAGAGAAATCTACGAGCAGTACTTC
clone size: .; D gene: .; J gene: TRBJ2-1; CDR3 length: 13; V gene: TRBV7-2; CDR3 protein: CASRTGSYNEQFF; CDR3 DNA: TGTGCCAGCAGGACAGGCTCCTACAATGAGCAGTTCTTC
clone size: .; D gene: TRBD2; J gene: TRBJ2-2; CDR3 length: 19; V gene: TRBV10-3; CDR3 protein: CAIREELGKRGANTGELFF; CDR3 DNA: TGTGCCATCAGAGAGGAGTTAGGGAAGCGGGGGGCGAACACCGGGGAGCTGTTTTTT
clone size: once; D gene: .; J gene: TRBJ1-3; CDR3 length: 15; V gene: TRBV6-1; CDR3 protein: CASSEGREIRNTIYF; CDR3 DNA: TGTGCCAGCAGTGAGGGCAGGGAAATTCGAAACACCATATATTTT
clone size: .; D gene: TRBD2; J gene: TRBJ2-5; CDR3 length: 16; V gene: TRBV5-1; CDR3 protein: CASSLAPLAGVETQYF; CDR3 DNA: TGCGCCAGCAGCTTGGCCCCTCTAGCGGGAGTAGAGACCCAGTACTTC
clone size: .; D gene: .; J gene: TRBJ1-1; CDR3 length: 10; V gene: TRBV27; CDR3 protein: CASGDTEAFF; CDR3 DNA: TGTGCCAGCGGGGACACTGAAGCTTTCTTT
clone size: once; D gene: .; J gene: TRBJ1-5; CDR3 length: 13; V gene: TRBV12-3/TRBV12-4; CDR3 protein: CASRVSNNQPQHF; CDR3 DNA: TGTGCCAGCCGGGTCTCCAATAATCAGCCCCAGCATTTT
clone size: once; D gene: TRBD1; J gene: TRBJ1-2; CDR3 length: 12; V gene: TRBV10-3; CDR3 protein: CAISETGEGYTF; CDR3 DNA: TGTGCCATCAGTGAAACAGGGGAGGGCTACACCTTC
clone size: .; D gene: .; J gene: TRBJ2-1; CDR3 length: 11; V gene: TRBV6-2/TRBV6-3; CDR3 protein: CASSHRLEQFF; CDR3 DNA: TGTGCCAGCAGCCATAGGTTGGAGCAGTTCTTC
clone size: .; D gene: TRBD1; J gene: TRBJ1-4; CDR3 length: 14; V gene: TRBV7-2; CDR3 protein: CASSFNRDSEKLFF; CDR3 DNA: TGTGCCAGCAGCTTTAACCGGGACAGTGAAAAACTGTTTTTT
clone size: .; D gene: .; J gene: TRBJ1-1; CDR3 length: 15; V gene: TRBV15; CDR3 protein: CATSRDIVPNTEAFF; CDR3 DNA: TGTGCCACCAGCAGGGACATAGTCCCGAACACTGAAGCTTTCTTT
clone size: .; D gene: TRBD2; J gene: TRBJ2-1; CDR3 length: 16; V gene: TRBV29-1; CDR3 protein: CSVDGLAARSYNEQFF; CDR3 DNA: TGCAGCGTTGACGGACTAGCCGCACGCTCCTACAATGAGCAGTTCTTC
clone size: .; D gene: TRBD1; J gene: TRBJ2-4; CDR3 length: 14; V gene: TRBV27; CDR3 protein: CASSSPGQGNIQYF; CDR3 DNA: TGTGCCAGCAGTTCTCCGGGACAGGGAAACATTCAGTACTTC
clone size: .; D gene: .; J gene: TRBJ2-3; CDR3 length: 16; V gene: TRBV6-6; CDR3 protein: CASSRRLLSTTDTQYF; CDR3 DNA: TGTGCCAGCAGCCGGCGGCTCCTGTCGACCACAGATACGCAGTATTTT
clone size: .; D gene: .; J gene: TRBJ1-3; CDR3 length: 14; V gene: TRBV7-8; CDR3 protein: CASSLTQIGNTIYF; CDR3 DNA: TGTGCCAGCAGCTTAACGCAAATCGGAAACACCATATATTTT
clone size: .; D gene: TRBD1; J gene: TRBJ1-1; CDR3 length: 13; V gene: TRBV19; CDR3 protein: CASIGQVSTEAFF; CDR3 DNA: TGTGCCAGCATAGGACAGGTGAGCACTGAAGCTTTCTTT
clone size: .; D gene: .; J gene: TRBJ1-6; CDR3 length: 14; V gene: TRBV11-2; CDR3 protein: CASSSGQYNSPLHF; CDR3 DNA: TGTGCCAGCAGCTCCGGACAGTATAATTCACCCCTCCACTTT
clone size: .; D gene: TRBD1; J gene: TRBJ1-1; CDR3 length: 14; V gene: TRBV6-6; CDR3 protein: CASNTGGAITEAFF; CDR3 DNA: TGTGCCAGCAATACAGGGGGTGCCATCACTGAAGCTTTCTTT
clone size: .; D gene: TRBD2; J gene: TRBJ2-1; CDR3 length: 13; V gene: TRBV12-3/TRBV12-4; CDR3 protein: CASNQGLAGQKFF; CDR3 DNA: TGTGCCAGCAACCAAGGACTAGCGGGGCAGAAGTTCTTC
clone size: few; D gene: TRBD1; J gene: TRBJ1-1; CDR3 length: 14; V gene: TRBV24-1; CDR3 protein: CATSDSGQGPEAFF; CDR3 DNA: TGTGCCACCAGTGATTCCGGACAGGGACCTGAAGCTTTCTTT
clone size: .; D gene: TRBD2; J gene: TRBJ2-4; CDR3 length: 17; V gene: TRBV29-1; CDR3 protein: CSVGLIAGGPAKNIQYF; CDR3 DNA: TGCAGCGTTGGCCTCATCGCGGGAGGCCCCGCCAAAAACATTCAGTACTTC
clone size: .; D gene: .; J gene: TRBJ2-3; CDR3 length: 13; V gene: TRBV12-3/TRBV12-4; CDR3 protein: CASSPGALDTQYF; CDR3 DNA: TGTGCCAGCAGCCCTGGGGCCCTAGATACGCAGTATTTT
clone size: .; D gene: TRBD1; J gene: TRBJ2-1; CDR3 length: 13; V gene: TRBV29-1; CDR3 protein: CSGAGTGDNEQFF; CDR3 DNA: TGCAGCGGGGCCGGGACAGGAGACAATGAGCAGTTCTTC
clone size: once; D gene: TRBD1; J gene: TRBJ1-6; CDR3 length: 14; V gene: TRBV2; CDR3 protein: CASSGRGSRAPLHF; CDR3 DNA: TGTGCCAGCAGCGGCAGGGGGTCCAGGGCACCCCTCCACTTT
clone size: once; D gene: .; J gene: TRBJ1-4; CDR3 length: 14; V gene: TRBV19; CDR3 protein: CASSVQWENEKLFF; CDR3 DNA: TGTGCCAGTAGCGTACAGTGGGAAAATGAAAAACTGTTTTTT
clone size: .; D gene: .; J gene: TRBJ2-1; CDR3 length: 12; V gene: TRBV27; CDR3 protein: CASRETGNEQFF; CDR3 DNA: TGTGCCAGCAGGGAAACAGGAAATGAGCAGTTCTTC
clone size: few; D gene: TRBD2; J gene: TRBJ2-1; CDR3 length: 16; V gene: TRBV11-2; CDR3 protein: CASNRGLAGADNEQFF; CDR3 DNA: TGTGCCAGCAACCGCGGACTAGCGGGAGCTGACAATGAGCAGTTCTTC
clone size: .; D gene: .; J gene: TRBJ1-3; CDR3 length: 16; V gene: TRBV6-5; CDR3 protein: CASSFNRESSGNTIYF; CDR3 DNA: TGTGCCAGCAGTTTCAACAGGGAAAGCTCTGGAAACACCATATATTTT
clone size: .; D gene: TRBD1; J gene: TRBJ1-2; CDR3 length: 13; V gene: TRBV7-9; CDR3 protein: CASSSGQNYGYTF; CDR3 DNA: TGTGCCAGCAGCTCGGGACAGAACTATGGCTACACCTTC
clone size: .; D gene: TRBD1; J gene: TRBJ1-5; CDR3 length: 15; V gene: TRBV6-6; CDR3 protein: CASRSDRVRNQPQHF; CDR3 DNA: TGTGCCAGCAGATCTGACAGGGTTCGTAATCAGCCCCAGCATTTT
clone size: .; D gene: .; J gene: TRBJ1-2; CDR3 length: 10; V gene: TRBV19; CDR3 protein: CASSAPGYTF; CDR3 DNA: TGTGCCAGTAGTGCCCCTGGCTACACCTTC
clone size: .; D gene: .; J gene: TRBJ1-2; CDR3 length: 17; V gene: TRBV25-1; CDR3 protein: CASSGPTRWAANYGYTF; CDR3 DNA: TGTGCCAGCAGTGGTCCGACCCGGTGGGCCGCTAACTATGGCTACACCTTC
clone size: .; D gene: TRBD1; J gene: TRBJ1-4; CDR3 length: 19; V gene: TRBV6-2/TRBV6-3; CDR3 protein: CASSGQGTGSYATNEKLFF; CDR3 DNA: TGTGCCAGCAGCGGACAGGGAACGGGCTCATATGCAACTAATGAAAAACTGTTTTTT
clone size: once; D gene: TRBD1; J gene: TRBJ2-7; CDR3 length: 16; V gene: TRBV15; CDR3 protein: CATSRGSGQGAYEQYF; CDR3 DNA: TGTGCCACCAGCAGAGGATCGGGACAGGGAGCCTACGAGCAGTACTTC
clone size: .; D gene: .; J gene: TRBJ2-2; CDR3 length: 14; V gene: TRBV24-1; CDR3 protein: CATSDLAGTGELFF; CDR3 DNA: TGTGCCACCAGTGATTTGGCGGGAACCGGGGAGCTGTTTTTT
clone size: .; D gene: .; J gene: TRBJ1-5; CDR3 length: 15; V gene: TRBV20-1; CDR3 protein: CSASIWRGGNQPQHF; CDR3 DNA: TGCAGTGCTAGTATCTGGAGGGGGGGTAATCAGCCCCAGCATTTT